Listed here is a single T cell receptor beta chain. TCRdb itself ran the reads through MiXCR, one entry per CDR3 protein. The sample includes approximately 150,000 distinct CDR3 sequences, 15% to 20% of them seen just once. These data are taken from a study of T cell repertoires in cytomegalovirus infection. This CDR3 spans 14 amino acids. Germline V gene lookup returns CDR1 SGHDN and CDR2 FVKESK. J gave up 10 bases and V 0 bases, and 4 bases lay outside the gene matches. This sequence joins TRBV14 and TRBJ2-1; TRBD2 aligns across 9 bases. This clonotype was obtained from a human donor in good health (CMV status not recorded). Some clones in this sample may be carry-over from other donors' samples. The sequenced material came from CD8+ T cells from PBMCs. CDR3 sequence (DNA): TGTGCCAGCAGCCAAGAACGCGGGAGGGAGGAGCAGTTCTTC. Translated: CASSQERGREEQFF.